The clone carrying this T cell receptor (beta chain) was observed a few times. The data originate from a study of early T cells in non-severe SARS-CoV-2 infection. Each single cDNA molecule received a unique molecular identifier. TCRdb processed the 5' RACE reads anew with MiXCR; each CDR3 protein has one entry. The sample includes more than 95,000 distinct CDR3 sequences, 16% of them seen just once. Input material: whole blood. This sequence was found in an adult who was a healthcare worker with PCR-confirmed SARS-CoV-2 infection or an uninfected control (not recorded which).

The CDR3 is CSARDGFTGEGTEAFF. CDR3 DNA sequence: TGCAGTGCTAGAGATGGTTTTACCGGGGAGGGGACTGAAGCTTTCTTT. V gene TRBV20-1 combines with J gene TRBJ1-1, with D tentatively TRBD1 (5 bases). Trimming cost V 0 bases and J 5 bases, with 19 bases left between them. The CDR3 contains 16 residues. The germline V gene encodes CDR1 DFQATT and CDR2 SNEGSKA (reference sequence).